The entry below gives a single TCR beta chain sequence along with its context. Sequencing used immunoSEQ multiplex PCR; TCRdb keeps in-frame clones, though not all of them. The profile shows 200,000 to 300,000 clones, 65% to 85% of them singletons. This sample was included in a study of blood T cell repertoires in COVID-19. CDR1 LGHDT and CDR2 YNNKEL come from the germline V gene (reference sequence). J was trimmed by 6 bases and V by 2 bases; bases with no gene match: 3. The CDR3 has 15 amino acids. The clonotype comes from a woman aged 80 or over with acute or convalescent COVID-19. Specimen: peripheral blood. The chain employs TRBV3-1 (or the pseudogene TRBV3-2) and TRBJ2-2, with 10 positions matching TRBD2. The CDR3 coding sequence is TGTGCCAGCAGCCAACTAGCGGGGGCCTCCGGGGAGCTGTTTTTT. Protein sequence: CASSQLAGASGELFF.